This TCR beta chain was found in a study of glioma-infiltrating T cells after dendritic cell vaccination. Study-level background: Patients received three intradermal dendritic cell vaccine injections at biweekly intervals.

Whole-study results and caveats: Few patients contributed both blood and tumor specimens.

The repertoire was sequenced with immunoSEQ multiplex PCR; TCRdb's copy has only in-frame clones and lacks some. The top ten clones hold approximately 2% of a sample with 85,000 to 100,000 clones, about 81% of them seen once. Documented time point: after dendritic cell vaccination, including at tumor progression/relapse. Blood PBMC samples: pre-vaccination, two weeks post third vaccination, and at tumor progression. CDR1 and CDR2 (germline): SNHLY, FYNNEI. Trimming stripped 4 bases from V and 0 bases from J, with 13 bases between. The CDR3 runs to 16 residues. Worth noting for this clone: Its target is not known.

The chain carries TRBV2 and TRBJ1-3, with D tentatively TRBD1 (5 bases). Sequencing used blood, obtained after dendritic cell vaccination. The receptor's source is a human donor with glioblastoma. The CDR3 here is CASSVQGLSSGNTIYF. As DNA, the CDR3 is TGTGCCAGCAGTGTTCAGGGTTTAAGCTCTGGAAACACCATATATTTT.